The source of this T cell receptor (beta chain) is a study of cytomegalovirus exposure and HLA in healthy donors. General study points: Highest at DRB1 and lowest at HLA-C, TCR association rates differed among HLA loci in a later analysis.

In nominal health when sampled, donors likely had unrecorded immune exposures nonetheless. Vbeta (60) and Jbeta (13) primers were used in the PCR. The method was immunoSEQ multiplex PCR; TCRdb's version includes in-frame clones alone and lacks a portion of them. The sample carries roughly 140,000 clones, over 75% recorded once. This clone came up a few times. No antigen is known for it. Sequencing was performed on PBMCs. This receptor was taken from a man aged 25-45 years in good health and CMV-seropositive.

CDR3 bases: TGTGCCAGCAGTTTACTGACAGAAAGGTCTGAAGCTTTCTTT. Its protein product is CASSLLTERSEAFF. The V and J genes are TRBV28 and TRBJ1-1; tentative D call: TRBD1 (5 bases). CDR1 and CDR2 (germline): MDHEN, SYDVKM. CDR3 length: 14 residues. V lost 2 bases and J 6 bases, leaving 13 bases between the germline ends.